The 30 T cell receptor beta chains below come from one sample, sequenced in a study of T cell repertoires in aging, cancer and after chemotherapy. Peripheral blood genomic DNA, not sorted cells or RNA, was the template. TRB rearrangements spanning V, D and J were amplified using mixed TRB-A/B primers. TCRdb itself ran the multiplex PCR reads through MiXCR, one entry per CDR3 protein. The sample lists 5,800 or so distinct CDR3 sequences; 20% to 25% were seen once. The sequenced sample was blood. The source is a human donor in good health.

This clonotype is categorized as medium-sized (0.01 to 0.1%). The chain combines TRBV30 with TRBJ1-6; D remains unclear. Germline loops: CDR1 GTSNPN, CDR2 SVGIG (reference sequence). Trimming pared 8 bases from V and 5 bases from J, leaving 13 bases between. The CDR3 runs 13 residues. The CDR3 spells CAIARFDNSPLHF. DNA of the CDR3: TGTGCCATAGCGAGGTTTGATAATTCACCCCTCCACTTT.

The chain has TRBV7-9 and TRBJ2-2; 10 bases line up with TRBD2. V shed 5 bases, J shed 1 base, and the junction held 7 bases outside the gene matches. The germline gives CDR1 SEHNR, CDR2 FQNEAQ (reference sequence). The CDR3 totals 17 residues. In DNA, the CDR3 is TGTGCCAGCAGCCCTTTAGCGGGGGGCGGGAACACCGGGGAGCTGTTTTTT. It codes for CASSPLAGGGNTGELFF.

This rearrangement joins TRBV18 to TRBJ1-2; no firm D call. The germline gives CDR1 KGHSH, CDR2 LQKENI. Trimming removed 8 bases at V and 8 bases at J, with 30 bases between. This CDR3 spans 17 amino acids. CDR3 sequence (DNA): TGTGCCAGCAGTGAGAGTCAGTCGGAGTTTGCGGTATGGGGCTACACCTTC. The encoded protein is CASSESQSEFAVWGYTF.

The chain links TRBV20-1 to TRBJ2-5; the match to TRBD1 covers 10 bases. This CDR3 is 14 amino acids long. Trimming at V came to 3 bases and at J to 4 bases, leaving 5 bases not matched to a gene. The germline V gene encodes CDR1 DFQATT and CDR2 SNEGSKA (reference sequence). The CDR3 nucleotides are TGCAGTGCTAGGGGGACAGGGGATGGAGAGACCCAGTACTTC. It yields the protein CSARGTGDGETQYF.

By frequency in the sample, this clonotype is medium-sized. The chain joins TRBV5-1 to TRBJ2-6; D unclear. V lost 0 bases and J 0 bases, leaving 7 bases between the germline ends. Germline V lookup: CDR1 SGHRS, CDR2 YFSETQ. The CDR3 runs 16 residues. CDR3: CASSLGIGSGANVLTF. CDR3 DNA: TGCGCCAGCAGCTTGGGAATCGGCTCTGGGGCCAACGTCCTGACTTTC.

This clonotype is labeled as medium-sized. This chain links TRBV30 with TRBJ1-1; D is unclear. The CDR3 spans 15 residues. CDR1 is GTSNPN and CDR2 is SVGIG in the germline V gene (reference sequence). Between the trimmed V and J ends, which lost 4 bases and 6 bases, there was a span of 21 bases. CDR3 bases: TGTGCCTGGAAGGGTCCGGACGGAGAAGTAGCTGAAGCTTTCTTT. It specifies CAWKGPDGEVAEAFF.

This clonotype is medium-sized. The chain combines TRBV20-1 with TRBJ1-6; TRBD1 is a possible D gene (5 bases). Germline CDR1 reads DFQATT; CDR2 reads SNEGSKA (reference sequence). Trimming took off 1 base at V and 7 bases at J, with 8 bases between the two ends. CDR3 size: 13 residues. CDR3 coding DNA: TGCAGTGCTAGAGGGGACCGGAATTCACCCCTCCACTTT. Translation: CSARGDRNSPLHF.

This clonotype was seen repeatedly, ten times or more. The chain joins TRBV20-1 to TRBJ2-5; D perhaps matches TRBD1 (6 bases). The germline gives CDR1 DFQATT, CDR2 SNEGSKA (reference sequence). Trimming took off 0 bases at V and 8 bases at J, with 19 bases between the two ends. The CDR3 has 15 amino acids. CDR3 protein: CSARDKGVSLGTQYF. CDR3 DNA sequence: TGCAGTGCTAGAGATAAGGGGGTATCACTAGGTACCCAGTACTTC.

As to this clonotype: A much larger clone sits a single nucleotide away, making a read error possible. The CDR3 end shows no conserved phenylalanine or tryptophan, and so a read error is likely. This chain joins TRBV20-1 and TRBJ1-4; 7 bases match TRBD1. The V and J ends lost 4 bases and 8 bases, in that order; junction bases with no gene match: 7. The CDR3 contains 13 residues. Per germline, CDR1 DFQATT and CDR2 SNEGSKA (reference sequence). The CDR3 DNA reads TGCAGTGCTACGACAGGGACAAGCGAAAAACTGTTTTTA. The encoded protein is CSATTGTSEKLFL.

In its sample, this clonotype ranks as medium-sized. The V gene is TRBV20-1, the J gene TRBJ1-5, with D possibly TRBD1 on 6 matching bases. The germline V gene has CDR1 DFQATT and CDR2 SNEGSKA (reference sequence). The CDR3 runs 13 residues. V was clipped by 6 bases and J by 3 bases, with 12 bases between them. The CDR3 DNA is TGCAGTGCCGACGGACAGAACAATCAGCCCCAGCATTTT. It yields the protein CSADGQNNQPQHF.

V gene TRBV2 combines with J gene TRBJ1-2; D ambiguous. The CDR3 is made up of 11 amino acids. The V gene's germline CDR1 is SNHLY and CDR2 FYNNEI. V was pared by 6 bases and J by 7 bases, with 9 bases between. The CDR3 DNA reads as TGTGCCAGCAGATCAGTGTTTGGCTACACCTTC. This sequence encodes CASRSVFGYTF.

By share of the sample, this clonotype is medium-sized. This chain joins TRBV6-5 and TRBJ1-1, with D hard to call. Germline assignment: CDR1 MNHEY and CDR2 SVGAGI. The CDR3 is 13 residues long. V lost 6 bases, J lost 5 bases, and 13 bases lay in between. CDR3 in amino acids: CASSPRRATEAFF. Written as DNA, the CDR3 is TGTGCCAGCAGCCCCCGGAGAGCGACTGAAGCTTTCTTT.

With regard to this clonotype: Possible read error: a much larger clone is one base away. This rearrangement joins TRBV5-4 to TRBJ1-3, with a tentative D call TRBD1 (5 bases). CDR1 and CDR2 (germline): SGHNT, YYREEE (reference sequence). The CDR3 extends over 11 amino acids. The CDR3: CARSFGATIYF. CDR3 DNA sequence: TGTGCCAGAAGCTTCGGGGCCACCATATATTTT.

This clonotype was picked up many times. The chain links TRBV10-3 to TRBJ2-3; a weak D match, TRBD2 (6 bases). The V gene lost 5 bases and the J gene lost 4 bases, with 13 bases spanning the gap. CDR3 length: 14 amino acids. Per the germline V gene, CDR1 is ENHRY and CDR2 is SYGVKD. The CDR3 sequence: CAISWEADADTQYF. The CDR3 bases are TGTGCCATCAGTTGGGAGGCCGACGCAGATACGCAGTATTTT.

This clonotype has only a few counts. The chain employs TRBV20-1 and TRBJ2-5, with D possibly matching TRBD2 (5 bases). With 2 bases removed from V and 5 bases from J, the gap between germline ends came to 9 bases. This CDR3 comprises 12 residues. Germline CDR1 is DFQATT and CDR2 is SNEGSKA (reference sequence). The CDR3 reads CSARILGETQYF. The CDR3 DNA follows: TGCAGTGCTAGAATACTAGGGGAGACCCAGTACTTC.

The chain couples TRBV27 to TRBJ1-2; D perhaps matches TRBD1 (5 bases). The CDR3 length is 14 residues. The V end lost 10 bases, the J end lost 6 bases, and 21 bases lay between the germline ends. Germline CDR1 MNHEY, CDR2 SMNVEV (reference sequence). CDR3 residues: CATTLESGGHGYTF. The CDR3 bases are TGTGCCACCACCCTCGAGAGCGGGGGTCATGGCTACACCTTC.

By share, this clonotype ranks as medium-sized. The CDR3 region is CASSLDREDYGYTF. In DNA, the CDR3 is TGTGCCAGCAGCTTGGACAGGGAGGACTATGGCTACACCTTC. The rearrangement uses TRBV5-4 and TRBJ1-2; D perhaps matches TRBD1 (6 bases). Trimming shortened V by 0 bases and J by 3 bases, and 9 bases separated the two germline ends. The CDR3 consists of 14 residues. Germline V gene sequence: CDR1 SGHNT, CDR2 YYREEE (reference sequence). The full variable domain, completed using reference TRBV5-4 and TRBJ1-2, is ETGVTQSPTHLIKTRGQQVTLRCSSQSGHNTVSWYQQALGQGPQFIFQYYREEENGRGNFPPRFSGLQFPNYSSELNVNALELDDSALYLCASSLDREDYGYTFGSGTRLTVV.

By share, this clonotype ranks as medium-sized (0.01 to 0.1%). V is TRBV6-5 and J is TRBJ1-2, with D unresolved. Trimming shortened V by 6 bases and J by 8 bases, and 16 bases separated the two germline ends. Germline lookup yields CDR1 MNHEY and CDR2 SVGAGI. The CDR3 sequence is 13 residues long. The CDR3 region is CASSKEPFAGYTF. For the CDR3, the DNA is TGTGCCAGCAGCAAAGAGCCCTTCGCCGGCTACACCTTC.

The chain joins TRBV6-5 to TRBJ1-1; 8 nucleotides agree with TRBD1. Trimming removed 6 bases from V and 6 bases from J; junction bases left unmatched: 24. The germline V gene has CDR1 MNHEY and CDR2 SVGAGI. This CDR3 has 19 amino acids. The CDR3 loop reads CASRTSSRSTGAGVAEAFF. The DNA of the CDR3 is TGTGCCAGCAGAACCTCCTCACGGTCGACAGGGGCCGGAGTCGCTGAAGCTTTCTTT.

In its sample, this clonotype is medium-sized (0.01 to 0.1%). This chain connects TRBV7-3 to TRBJ2-3; D gene unclear. The length of the CDR3 is 14 residues. Between the trimmed V and J ends, which lost 5 bases and 0 bases, there was a span of 9 bases. The germline V gene encodes CDR1 SGHTA and CDR2 FQGTGA. CDR3 coding DNA: TGTGCCAGCAGCGCCACCCGCAGCACAGATACGCAGTATTTT. It yields the protein CASSATRSTDTQYF.

This chain links TRBV5-1 with TRBJ2-3, with D unclear. Trimming took off 1 base at V and 2 bases at J, with 11 bases between the two ends. Per the germline V gene, CDR1 is SGHRS and CDR2 is YFSETQ. The CDR3 consists of 15 residues. CDR3 sequence: CASSLRSQPTDTQYF. As DNA, the CDR3 is TGCGCCAGCAGCTTGAGGTCCCAACCCACAGATACGCAGTATTTT.

In its sample, this clonotype ranks as medium-sized (0.01 to 0.1%). This chain links TRBV7-2 with TRBJ1-5; 9 positions match TRBD1. The J segment lost 5 bases and the V segment lost 5 bases, leaving 4 bases of the junction unmatched. The length of the CDR3 is 14 residues. CDR1 and CDR2 (germline): SGHTA, FQGNSA. The CDR3 region has the DNA TGTGCCAGCAGCGCACAGGGGGCAGATCAGCCCCAGCATTTT. It translates to CASSAQGADQPQHF.

This clonotype is classed as medium-sized. The V gene is TRBV6-5, the J gene TRBJ2-2; TRBD1 matches at 9 bases. Germline CDR1 reads MNHEY; CDR2 reads SVGAGI. This CDR3 is built from 15 residues. The J segment lost 7 bases and the V segment lost 2 bases, leaving 5 bases of the junction unmatched. For the CDR3, the DNA is TGTGCCAGCAGTTACCGTACAGGGGGCTTCGGGGAGCTGTTTTTT. Translated, it gives CASSYRTGGFGELFF.

Relative to its sample, this clonotype is medium-sized. CDR3 sequence (DNA): TGTGCCAGTATCGATTATACAGGGGTCGGAAACACCATATATTTT. As protein: CASIDYTGVGNTIYF. The chain joins TRBV19 to TRBJ1-3; TRBD1 matches 7 bases. After removal of 7 bases from V and 4 bases from J, the junction contained 10 bases not matched to a gene. Germline lookup yields CDR1 LNHDA and CDR2 SQIVND (reference sequence). The CDR3 totals 15 residues.

This clonotype is judged medium-sized. The V call is TRBV10-3, the J call TRBJ2-1; 8 bases match TRBD2. The CDR3 loop spans 15 amino acids. With V trimmed by 6 bases and J by 2 bases, 6 bases remained unmatched. Germline V CDR1 and CDR2: ENHRY, SYGVKD. The CDR3 sequence is CAIRPSGSTYNEQFF. CDR3 sequence (DNA): TGTGCCATCAGACCGAGCGGGAGTACCTACAATGAGCAGTTCTTC.

In this sample, this clonotype is medium-sized. The CDR3 sequence is CAWSGGSGANVLTF. The CDR3 DNA reads TGTGCCTGGAGTGGGGGCTCTGGGGCCAACGTCCTGACTTTC. The chain recombines TRBV30 with TRBJ2-6; D is undetermined. Deletions cut 1 base from V and 0 bases from J, with 4 bases between. CDR3 size: 14 residues. Germline V gene sequence: CDR1 GTSNPN, CDR2 SVGIG (reference sequence).

The chain combines TRBV30 with TRBJ1-4; no firm D call. This CDR3 contains 10 residues. Looked up from germline, CDR1 is GTSNPN and CDR2 is SVGIG (reference sequence). The germline V and J ends were trimmed by 4 bases and 6 bases, with 3 bases remaining between them. The CDR3 spells CAWTDEKLFF. The DNA for the CDR3 is TGTGCCTGGACAGATGAAAAACTGTTTTTT.

In regard to this clonotype: A much larger clone sits a single nucleotide away, making a read error possible. The chain combines TRBV12-3 or TRBV12-4 with TRBJ2-2; 13 nucleotides agree with TRBD2. The CDR3 covers 15 residues. The CDR3 nucleotides read TGTGCCAGCAATTTAGGACTAGCGGGAGTTGGGGAGCTGTTTTTT. As protein: CASNLGLAGVGELFF.

On this clonotype: This may stem from a read error, because a much larger clone lies one nucleotide away. V and J are TRBV5-1 and TRBJ1-1; D not certain. V was clipped by 7 bases and J by 1 base, with 8 bases between them. From germline, CDR1 is SGHRS and CDR2 YFSETQ. The CDR3 runs 12 residues. CDR3 in amino acids: CASCYGNTEAFF. CDR3 DNA: TGCGCCAGCTGCTACGGGAACACTGAAGCTTTCTTT.

J is TRBJ2-5 and V is TRBV20-1; D not certain. The CDR3 length is 14 residues. The V end lost 4 bases, the J end lost 2 bases, and 14 bases lay between the germline ends. Looked up from germline, CDR1 is DFQATT and CDR2 is SNEGSKA (reference sequence). CDR3: CSAMIGSRQETQYF. CDR3 bases: TGCAGTGCTATGATCGGCAGCCGGCAAGAGACCCAGTACTTC.